A selection of T cell receptor beta chains follows, all from one sample in a study of OX40 agonist ivuxolimab in advanced cancers. Clones were sequenced by immunoSEQ multiplex PCR, and TCRdb holds only the in-frame ones, with some missing. The sample comprises 25,000 to 30,000 clones, 79% of which are singletons, and 33% rests with the top ten. The sample consisted of CD4+ or CD8+ T cells sorted from blood, taken in a trial of the OX40 agonist ivuxolimab. Receptors originate from an adult with an advanced solid tumor such as melanoma, head and neck, liver or kidney cancer. CDR3s include the opening cysteine and the closing phenylalanine or tryptophan. Each record gives: CDR3 protein, CDR3 DNA, V gene, J gene, D gene, clone size. A D gene is named only where the DNA matches it firmly. Rows give clone size only sometimes, using once, few, many, or a class for an expanded clone.

CASTWGSGYTF,TGTGCCAGTACTTGGGGTAGCGGCTACACCTTC,TRBV19,TRBJ1-2,-,once
CASSYGQSREQFF,TGTGCCAGCAGTTACGGACAGTCACGGGAGCAGTTCTTC,TRBV6-5,TRBJ2-1,-,-
CASSLARGPGENYGYTF,TGCGCCAGCAGCTTGGCCAGGGGGCCGGGAGAAAACTATGGCTACACCTTC,TRBV5-1,TRBJ1-2,TRBD1,-
CASSQDRSLYDSPLHF,TGTGCCAGCAGCCAAGATAGAAGCTTATATGATTCACCCCTCCACTTT,TRBV14,TRBJ1-6,-,-
CASSKVAATNYGYTF,TGTGCCAGCAGCAAAGTGGCAGCGACTAACTATGGCTACACCTTC,TRBV21-1,TRBJ1-2,-,-
CASSYPPFGASDTQYF,TGTGCCAGCAGTTATCCCCCTTTCGGGGCGTCAGATACGCAGTATTTT,TRBV28,TRBJ2-3,-,-
CASSLQQSYEQYF,TGTGCCAGCAGCCTCCAGCAGTCCTACGAGCAGTACTTC,TRBV7-3,TRBJ2-7,-,few
CASSSPPWLAGVVDTQYF,TGTGCCAGCAGCTCCCCCCCCTGGCTAGCGGGGGTGGTGGATACGCAGTATTTT,TRBV7-2,TRBJ2-3,TRBD2,-
CASSLAVYEQYF,TGTGCCAGCAGCCTCGCGGTGTACGAGCAGTACTTC,TRBV28,TRBJ2-7,-,-
CASSLYRYSNQPQHF,TGTGCCAGCAGTTTATACCGCTATAGCAATCAGCCCCAGCATTTT,TRBV28,TRBJ1-5,-,medium-sized
CASSLDPRSSYEQYF,TGTGCCAGCAGCTTGGACCCCCGGAGCTCCTACGAGCAGTACTTC,TRBV5-6,TRBJ2-7,-,-
CASSPNLDEQYF,TGTGCCAGCAGCCCGAATTTGGACGAGCAGTACTTC,TRBV5-5,TRBJ2-7,-,few
CTSSLAGQETQYF,TGTACCAGCAGCTTAGCGGGGCAAGAGACCCAGTACTTC,TRBV7-6,TRBJ2-5,TRBD2,-